This TCR beta chain was found in a study of CD8 T cells in Susac syndrome. On this clonotype itself: Its antigen is not known.

Study-wide points: The study conceded that its TCR sequencing and HLA analysis involved relatively few individuals.

A quantity of roughly 0.5 to 1 ug RNA underwent reverse transcription using random hexamers. The authors amplified TCR beta CDR3 across 54 Vbeta and 13 Jbeta using immunoSEQ multiplex PCR. TCRdb reanalysed the immunoSEQ multiplex PCR reads using MiXCR and keeps one entry per CDR3 protein. The table shows a few hundred thousand distinct CDR3 sequences, with 70% to 90% occurring only once. CDR1 MNHEY and CDR2 SMNVEV come from the germline V gene (reference sequence). CDR3 length equals 13 residues. Trimming cost V 5 bases and J 4 bases, with 9 bases left between them. CD8+ and CD4+ blood T cells underwent TCR beta sequencing. Relapsing-remitting disease, either stable or active, was present in the multiple sclerosis controls, who were treatment-naive patients.

The chain couples TRBV27 to TRBJ1-3; no reliable D call. The sequencing sample was made of CD8+ T cells from PBMCs. This TCR was recovered from a human donor with multiple sclerosis. The CDR3 loop reads CASSEGLGNTIYF. CDR3 nucleotides: TGTGCCAGCAGTGAGGGCCTCGGAAACACCATATATTTT.